This is a list of T cell receptor beta chains from one sample in a study of shared clonotypes between healthy human individuals. TCRdb's copy holds only in-frame clones and misses some; the assay was immunoSEQ multiplex PCR. The sample records over a million clones, about 70% being singletons. Sample: memory CD4+ T cells sorted from blood. Source of these receptors: a man aged 18 to 30 in good health. The CDR3 runs from the conserved cysteine through the conserved F or W. The order of the fields is CDR3 DNA, CDR3 protein, D gene, V gene, J gene, clone size. D genes are given only for firm matches. Size values are once, few and many counts, or a class for expanded clones, and some rows have none.

DNA: TGTGCCAGCTCACTAGGGACGGTTAGCGGGGGACACTACGAGCAGTACTTC
CDR3: CASSLGTVSGGHYEQYF
D: TRBD2
V: TRBV18
J: TRBJ2-7
size: -

DNA: TGTGCCAGCAGCCAGCAGGGGACAACATACAATGAGCAGTTCTTC
CDR3: CASSQQGTTYNEQFF
D: -
V: TRBV7-8
J: TRBJ2-1
size: -

DNA: TGTGCCAGCCATCAGGGAGTGAACACTGAAGCTTTCTTT
CDR3: CASHQGVNTEAFF
D: -
V: TRBV11-2
J: TRBJ1-1
size: few

DNA: TGTGCCAGCAGCGTGGGACAGGGGGCCTACGAGCAGTACTTC
CDR3: CASSVGQGAYEQYF
D: TRBD1
V: TRBV7-2
J: TRBJ2-7
size: -

DNA: TGTGCCAGCTCACCACGCGAAGCGACCATCTACAATGAGCAGTTCTTC
CDR3: CASSPREATIYNEQFF
D: -
V: TRBV18
J: TRBJ2-1
size: -

DNA: TGTGCCAGCAGCTCTACAGGGGGCGGGAGGGGTAAAGAGACCCAGTACTTC
CDR3: CASSSTGGGRGKETQYF
D: -
V: TRBV5-4
J: TRBJ2-5
size: -

DNA: TGTGCCAGCAGTTCGGGGGCGGGCGGAGTATACCAAGAGACCCAGTACTTC
CDR3: CASSSGAGGVYQETQYF
D: -
V: TRBV7-9
J: TRBJ2-5
size: -

DNA: TGTGCCAGCAGCTTTGCACAGGGTGTAGACACTGAAGCTTTCTTT
CDR3: CASSFAQGVDTEAFF
D: -
V: TRBV11-2
J: TRBJ1-1
size: -

DNA: TGCGCCAGCAGCCAGGGACTAGCCCTTACTCGGATCTTC
CDR3: CASSQGLALTRIF
D: TRBD2
V: TRBV10-2
J: TRBJ2-1
size: -

DNA: TGCAGCGTTAGAAACAGTCCTAACTATGGCTACACCTTC
CDR3: CSVRNSPNYGYTF
D: -
V: TRBV29-1
J: TRBJ1-2
size: -

DNA: TGTGCCAGCTCGGTCTATAATGACCCCGGGGAGCTGTTTTTT
CDR3: CASSVYNDPGELFF
D: -
V: TRBV27
J: TRBJ2-2
size: -

DNA: TGTGCCAGCTCACCCGGTGGCATTTCTGGAAACACCATATATTTT
CDR3: CASSPGGISGNTIYF
D: -
V: TRBV18
J: TRBJ1-3
size: -

DNA: TGCAGCGTTGGTCACAGGGGGCAGAACAATGAGCAGTTCTTC
CDR3: CSVGHRGQNNEQFF
D: TRBD1
V: TRBV29-1
J: TRBJ2-1
size: -

DNA: TGTGCCAGCAGTGATTTGGTGGGGGACCACGAGCAGTACTTC
CDR3: CASSDLVGDHEQYF
D: -
V: TRBV2
J: TRBJ2-7
size: -

DNA: TGCAGCGTCCCGGGACACCGAAAGAACAATGAGCAGTTCTTC
CDR3: CSVPGHRKNNEQFF
D: -
V: TRBV29-1
J: TRBJ2-1
size: -

DNA: TGTGCCAGCAGCCGACAGGGGTACCAAGAGACCCAGTACTTC
CDR3: CASSRQGYQETQYF
D: TRBD1
V: TRBV11-3
J: TRBJ2-5
size: -

DNA: TGCGCCAGCAGGTCCACTCCCGGGCCGAACTATGGCTACACCTTC
CDR3: CASRSTPGPNYGYTF
D: -
V: TRBV5-1
J: TRBJ1-2
size: -

DNA: TGTGCCAGCAGCTTGGACAGGGCGGGAGAAAAACTGTTTTTT
CDR3: CASSLDRAGEKLFF
D: -
V: TRBV5-4
J: TRBJ1-4
size: -

DNA: TGTGCCAGCTCAGAGTACGACAGGGAGGGCACTGAAGCTTTCTTT
CDR3: CASSEYDREGTEAFF
D: TRBD1
V: TRBV18
J: TRBJ1-1
size: -

DNA: TGTGCCAGCAGTTACTCGAGTCAGGGGGGCACCGGGGAGCTGTTTTTT
CDR3: CASSYSSQGGTGELFF
D: -
V: TRBV6-5
J: TRBJ2-2
size: -

DNA: TGTGCCGGGTCGGGAGGACAGGGCTTAGGTGGCTACACCTTC
CDR3: CAGSGGQGLGGYTF
D: TRBD1
V: TRBV19
J: TRBJ1-2
size: few

DNA: TGTGCCAGCTCACCGTATCGGACTAGCGGGAGACGAACCGGGGAGCTGTTTTTT
CDR3: CASSPYRTSGRRTGELFF
D: TRBD2
V: TRBV18
J: TRBJ2-2
size: -

DNA: TGTGCCAGCAGCAGAAAAGCGGGGTGGGAGACCCAGTACTTC
CDR3: CASSRKAGWETQYF
D: TRBD2
V: TRBV7-9
J: TRBJ2-5
size: -

DNA: TGTGCCAGCTCACCACAGATTGAGCAGTTCTTC
CDR3: CASSPQIEQFF
D: -
V: TRBV18
J: TRBJ2-1
size: -

DNA: TGTGCCAGTAGTCGGGGGGACATTCAGTACTTC
CDR3: CASSRGDIQYF
D: TRBD2
V: TRBV19
J: TRBJ2-4
size: -

DNA: TGTGCCAGTAGTATGTCGGGAGGAAGTCAGCCCCAGCATTTT
CDR3: CASSMSGGSQPQHF
D: -
V: TRBV19
J: TRBJ1-5
size: few

DNA: TGTGCCAGCAGTTTATTTACTAGCGGGGGGTCGGAGACCCAGTACTTC
CDR3: CASSLFTSGGSETQYF
D: TRBD2
V: TRBV28
J: TRBJ2-5
size: -

DNA: TGTGCCAGCAGCGCCGACAGTAGCAATCAGCCCCAGCATTTT
CDR3: CASSADSSNQPQHF
D: -
V: TRBV7-2
J: TRBJ1-5
size: few

DNA: TGTGCCAGTACTTCAGGAGACAGGGGGAGAGAGACCCAGTACTTC
CDR3: CASTSGDRGRETQYF
D: TRBD1
V: TRBV19
J: TRBJ2-5
size: -

DNA: TGTGCCAGCAGTGAAGGTGGCAATCAGCCCCAGCATTTT
CDR3: CASSEGGNQPQHF
D: -
V: TRBV6-1
J: TRBJ1-5
size: -

DNA: TGTGCCAGCAGCTTAGGGCAGAACTATGGCTACACCTTC
CDR3: CASSLGQNYGYTF
D: -
V: TRBV7-2
J: TRBJ1-2
size: -

DNA: TGCGCCAGCAGCCCCGGGGGAGTAGGGGGCATTCCTGACGAGCAGTACTTC
CDR3: CASSPGGVGGIPDEQYF
D: -
V: TRBV5-1
J: TRBJ2-7
size: -

DNA: TGCGCCAGCAGACTGGGGACGAACACTGAAGCTTTCTTT
CDR3: CASRLGTNTEAFF
D: -
V: TRBV5-1
J: TRBJ1-1
size: -

DNA: TGTGCCACCAGCAGAGATCGGGTTCCGGATACGCAGTATTTT
CDR3: CATSRDRVPDTQYF
D: -
V: TRBV15
J: TRBJ2-3
size: -

DNA: TGTGCCAGCAGCATCCTAGCGGGAGGGCCCGAGCAGTACTTC
CDR3: CASSILAGGPEQYF
D: TRBD2
V: TRBV5-4
J: TRBJ2-7
size: -

DNA: TGTGCCACCAGCAGAGACCTTGGCCAAGAGACCCAGTACTTC
CDR3: CATSRDLGQETQYF
D: -
V: TRBV15
J: TRBJ2-5
size: -

DNA: TGTGCCAGCAGCCCTGTTGGCGTGCGGGGAGGTGAGCAGTTCTTC
CDR3: CASSPVGVRGGEQFF
D: -
V: TRBV7-9
J: TRBJ2-1
size: -